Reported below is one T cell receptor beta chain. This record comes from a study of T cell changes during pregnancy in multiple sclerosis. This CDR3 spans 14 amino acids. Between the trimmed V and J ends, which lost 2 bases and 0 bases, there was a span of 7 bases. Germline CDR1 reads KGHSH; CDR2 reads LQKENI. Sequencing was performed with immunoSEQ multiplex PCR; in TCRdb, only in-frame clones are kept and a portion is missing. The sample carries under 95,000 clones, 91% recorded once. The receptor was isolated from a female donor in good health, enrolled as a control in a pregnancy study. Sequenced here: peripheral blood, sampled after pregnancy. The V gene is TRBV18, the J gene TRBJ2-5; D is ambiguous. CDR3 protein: CASSPALNQETQYF. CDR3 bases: TGTGCCAGCTCACCAGCGCTGAACCAAGAGACCCAGTACTTC. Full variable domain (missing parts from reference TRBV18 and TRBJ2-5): NAGVMQNPRHLVRRRGQEARLRCSPMKGHSHVYWYRQLPEEGLKFMVYLQKENIIDESGMPKERFSAEFPKEGPSILRIQQVVRGDSAAYFCASSPALNQETQYFGPGTRLLVL.